This T cell receptor (beta chain) was identified during a study of regulatory T cells in long-lasting Graves disease. Documented time point: newly diagnosed GD, antithyroid drugs for less than 3 months. Extracted RNA from PBMCs served as the source of the TCR library. This clonotype has at least ten counts. According to the study, TCR beta libraries were built with iRepertoire HTBI primers and CDR3-region Arm-PCR. One entry per CDR3 protein results from TCRdb running MiXCR on the multiplex PCR reads. The sample yields some 500,000 distinct CDR3 sequences, around an eighth seen once. V was pared by 7 bases and J by 3 bases, with 18 bases between. Germline lookup yields CDR1 SQVTM and CDR2 ANQGSEA. The CDR3 has 15 residues. The same specimen was also included in a second study, on T cells in Graves' hyperthyroidism and ophthalmopathy. This second study says: The model anticipated ophthalmopathy a median 6.5 months pre-onset.

J is TRBJ1-4 and V is TRBV29-1, with D perhaps TRBD1 (5 bases). Source: peripheral blood mononuclear cells (PBMCs), taken at new diagnosis, from a patient treated with antithyroid drugs. This sequence was found in a man aged 25 to 40 with Graves disease. Written as DNA, the CDR3 is TGCAGCGCTGGACACCCCGGACGGGCTAATGAAAAACTGTTTTTT. Its translation: CSAGHPGRANEKLFF.